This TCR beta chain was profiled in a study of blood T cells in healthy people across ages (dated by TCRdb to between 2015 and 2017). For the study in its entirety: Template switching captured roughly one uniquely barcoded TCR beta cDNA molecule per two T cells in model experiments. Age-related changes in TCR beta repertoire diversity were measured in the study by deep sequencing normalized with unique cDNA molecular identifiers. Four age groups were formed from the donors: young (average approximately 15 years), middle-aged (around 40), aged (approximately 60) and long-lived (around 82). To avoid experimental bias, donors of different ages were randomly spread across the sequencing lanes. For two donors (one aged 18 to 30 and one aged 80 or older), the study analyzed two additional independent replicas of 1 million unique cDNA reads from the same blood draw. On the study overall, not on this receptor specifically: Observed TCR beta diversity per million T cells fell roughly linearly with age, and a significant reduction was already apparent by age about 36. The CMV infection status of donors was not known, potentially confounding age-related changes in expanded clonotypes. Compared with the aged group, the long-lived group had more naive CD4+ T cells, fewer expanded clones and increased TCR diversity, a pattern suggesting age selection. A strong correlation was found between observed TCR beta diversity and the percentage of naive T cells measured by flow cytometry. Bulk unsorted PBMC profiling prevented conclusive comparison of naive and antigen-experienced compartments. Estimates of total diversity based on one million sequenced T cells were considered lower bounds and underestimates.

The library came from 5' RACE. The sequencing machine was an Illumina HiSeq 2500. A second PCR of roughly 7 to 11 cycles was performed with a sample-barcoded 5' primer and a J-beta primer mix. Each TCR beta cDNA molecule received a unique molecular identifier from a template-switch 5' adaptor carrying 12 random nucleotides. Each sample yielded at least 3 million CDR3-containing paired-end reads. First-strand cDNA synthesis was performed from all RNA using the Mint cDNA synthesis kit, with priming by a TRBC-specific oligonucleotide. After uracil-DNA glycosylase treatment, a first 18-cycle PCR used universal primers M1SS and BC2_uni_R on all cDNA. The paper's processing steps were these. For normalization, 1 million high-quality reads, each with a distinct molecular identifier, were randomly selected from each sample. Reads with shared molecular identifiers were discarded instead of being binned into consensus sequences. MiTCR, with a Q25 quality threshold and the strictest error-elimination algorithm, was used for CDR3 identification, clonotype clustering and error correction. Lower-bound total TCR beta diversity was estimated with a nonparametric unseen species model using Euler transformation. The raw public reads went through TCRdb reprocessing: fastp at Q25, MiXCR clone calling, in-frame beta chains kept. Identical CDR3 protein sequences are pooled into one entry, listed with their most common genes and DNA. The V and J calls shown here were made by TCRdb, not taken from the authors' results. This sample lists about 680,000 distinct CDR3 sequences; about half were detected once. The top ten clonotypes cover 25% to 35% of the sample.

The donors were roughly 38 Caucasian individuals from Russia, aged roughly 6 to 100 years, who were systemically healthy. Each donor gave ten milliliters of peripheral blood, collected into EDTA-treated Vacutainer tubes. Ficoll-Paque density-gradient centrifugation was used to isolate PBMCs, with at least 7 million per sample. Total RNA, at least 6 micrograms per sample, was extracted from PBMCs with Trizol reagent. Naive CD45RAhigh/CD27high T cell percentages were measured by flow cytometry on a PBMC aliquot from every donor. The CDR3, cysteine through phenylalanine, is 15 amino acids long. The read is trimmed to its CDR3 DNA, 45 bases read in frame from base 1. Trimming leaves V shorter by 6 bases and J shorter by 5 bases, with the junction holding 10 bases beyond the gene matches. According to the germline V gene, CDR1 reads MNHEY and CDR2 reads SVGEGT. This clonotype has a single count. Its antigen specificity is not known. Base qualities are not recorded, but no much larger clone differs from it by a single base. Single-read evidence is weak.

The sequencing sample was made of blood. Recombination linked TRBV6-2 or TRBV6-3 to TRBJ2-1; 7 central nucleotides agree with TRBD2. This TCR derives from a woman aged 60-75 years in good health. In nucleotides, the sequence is TGTGCCAGCAGCCGAAAAGTACTAGCGAACAATGAGCAGTTCTTC. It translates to CASSRKVLANNEQFF.